This entry lists 11 T cell receptor beta chains sequenced from one sample in a study of blood T cell repertoires in COVID-19. Produced via immunoSEQ multiplex PCR; TCRdb's table is partial and in-frame only. The sample shows under 250,000 clones, roughly 85% of them seen only once. Sequencing was carried out using PBMCs or T cells enriched from blood (not recorded which). These receptors were collected from a man aged 30 to 39 who had recovered from COVID-19.

The CDR3 DNA is TGCGCCAGCAGTCAACCCAACATTTGGGCTTTACATAATTCACCCCTCCACTTT. It yields the protein CASSQPNIWALHNSPLHF. V is TRBV23-1 and J is TRBJ1-6; D gene unclear. TRBV23-1 falls under the ORF class, with uncertain function. The CDR3 runs to 18 residues. The germline V and J ends were trimmed by 2 bases and 5 bases, with 19 bases remaining between them.

The chain couples TRBV6-5 to TRBJ1-3, with D possibly matching TRBD1 (6 bases). Between the trimmed V and J ends, which lost 2 bases and 2 bases, there was a span of 10 bases. Per the germline V gene, CDR1 is MNHEY and CDR2 is SVGAGI. This CDR3 has 15 residues. CDR3 protein: CASSYQGFTGNTIYF. The CDR3 bases are TGTGCCAGCAGTTACCAGGGGTTCACTGGAAACACCATATATTTT.

This clone was counted once. The gene calls are TRBV24-1 and TRBJ2-7; unclear D gene. Trimming removed 2 bases from V and 5 bases from J, with 21 bases in between. The CDR3 is 17 residues long. CDR1 and CDR2 (germline): KGHDR, SFDVKD. The CDR3 region is CATSDSPSVGLRNEQYF. In nucleotides, the CDR3 is TGTGCCACCAGTGATTCCCCCTCCGTGGGCTTACGTAACGAGCAGTACTTC.

The V and J genes are TRBV18 and TRBJ2-7; tentatively, D is TRBD2 (5 bases). Deletions cut 3 bases from V and 5 bases from J, with 11 bases between. The CDR3 covers 13 residues. Germline CDR1 KGHSH, CDR2 LQKENI. The CDR3 DNA sequence: TGTGCCAGCTCACCCTTGATCGGGGACGAGCAGTACTTC. Translation gives CASSPLIGDEQYF.

The chain uses TRBV5-1 and TRBJ2-2, with a weak D call TRBD2 (6 bases). This CDR3 is 16 amino acids long. Trimming cost V 0 bases and J 1 base, with 10 bases left between them. Germline V CDR1 and CDR2: SGHRS, YFSETQ. CDR3 bases: TGCGCCAGCAGCTTGGTCGGTAGCGGGAACACCGGGGAGCTGTTTTTT. This codes for CASSLVGSGNTGELFF.

The chain has TRBV15 and TRBJ2-2, with a weak D call TRBD1 (6 bases). This CDR3 comprises 14 residues. V lost 2 bases, J lost 5 bases, and 9 bases lay in between. CDR1 and CDR2 from the germline V gene are LNHNV and YYDKDF (reference sequence). The CDR3 is CATSRPTGTGELFF. CDR3 bases: TGTGCCACCAGCAGACCGACAGGTACCGGGGAGCTGTTTTTT.

V is TRBV28 and J is TRBJ1-2; no firm D call. The CDR3 spans 14 residues. Trimming took off 5 bases at V and 2 bases at J, with 12 bases between the two ends. Germline V CDR1 and CDR2: MDHEN, SYDVKM. The CDR3 DNA reads as TGTGCCAGCAGTGTCGTCCGGTGGAACTATGGCTACACCTTC. Translating gives CASSVVRWNYGYTF.

V gene TRBV6-1 combines with J gene TRBJ2-3, with D perhaps matching TRBD1 (5 bases). With 3 bases removed from V and 2 bases from J, the gap between germline ends came to 12 bases. The germline V gene encodes CDR1 MNHNS and CDR2 SASEGT. The length of the CDR3 is 15 residues. CDR3: CASSDRDDFTDTQYF. The CDR3 DNA sequence: TGTGCCAGCAGTGACAGGGATGACTTCACAGATACGCAGTATTTT.

V and J are TRBV19 and TRBJ1-4; TRBD1 matches 7 bases. Germline lookup yields CDR1 LNHDA and CDR2 SQIVND (reference sequence). This CDR3 has 14 residues. V dropped 7 bases and J dropped 5; count of bases not matched to a gene: 7. The CDR3 loop is CASTVGRGNEKLFF. CDR3 DNA: TGTGCCAGTACTGTCGGCAGGGGGAATGAAAAACTGTTTTTT.

Only one count was recorded for this clone. J is TRBJ1-1 and V is TRBV3-1 (or the pseudogene TRBV3-2); 11 bases fit TRBD1. CDR1 is LGHDT, CDR2 YNNKEL, per germline (reference sequence). V gave up 4 bases and J gave up 5 bases; unmatched junction bases: 15. The CDR3 consists of 18 residues. The CDR3 here is CASSLNVGQGGSGTEAFF. The CDR3 DNA sequence: TGTGCCAGCAGCCTCAATGTGGGACAGGGGGGGTCGGGTACTGAAGCTTTCTTT.

The CDR3 sequence is CASSTTGGDGYTF. The CDR3 nucleotides are TGTGCCAGTAGTACGACAGGGGGCGACGGCTACACCTTC. The chain uses TRBV19 and TRBJ1-2; the match to TRBD1 covers 10 bases. The CDR3 runs to 13 residues. V gave up 4 bases and J gave up 8 bases; unmatched junction bases: 4. Germline-derived CDR1 and CDR2 are LNHDA and SQIVND (reference sequence). The entire variable domain, with the rest obtained from reference TRBV19 and TRBJ1-2, is as follows: DGGITQSPKYLFRKEGQNVTLSCEQNLNHDAMYWYRQDPGQGLRLIYYSQIVNDFQKGDIAEGYSVSREKKESFPLTVTSAQKNPTAFYLCASSTTGGDGYTFGSGTRLTVV.